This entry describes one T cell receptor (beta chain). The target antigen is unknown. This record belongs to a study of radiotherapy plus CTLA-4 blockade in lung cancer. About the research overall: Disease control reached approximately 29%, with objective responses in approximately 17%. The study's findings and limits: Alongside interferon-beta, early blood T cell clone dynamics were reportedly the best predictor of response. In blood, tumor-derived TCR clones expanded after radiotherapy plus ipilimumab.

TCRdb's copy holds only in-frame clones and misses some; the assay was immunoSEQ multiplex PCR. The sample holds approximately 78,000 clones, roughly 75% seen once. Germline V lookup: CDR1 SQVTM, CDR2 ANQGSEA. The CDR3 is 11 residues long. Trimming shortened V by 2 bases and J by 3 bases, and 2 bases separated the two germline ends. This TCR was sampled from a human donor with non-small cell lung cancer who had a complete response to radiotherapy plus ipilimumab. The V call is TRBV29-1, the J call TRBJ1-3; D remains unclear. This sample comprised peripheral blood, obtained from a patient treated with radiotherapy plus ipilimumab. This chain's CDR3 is CSVENGNTIYF. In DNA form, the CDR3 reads TGCAGCGTTGAAAATGGAAACACCATATATTTT. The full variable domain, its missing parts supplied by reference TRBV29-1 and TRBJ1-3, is SAVISQKPSRDICQRGTSLTIQCQVDSQVTMMFWYRQQPGQSLTLIATANQGSEATYESGFVIDKFPISRPNLTFSTLTVSNMSPEDSSIYLCSVENGNTIYFGEGSWLTVV.